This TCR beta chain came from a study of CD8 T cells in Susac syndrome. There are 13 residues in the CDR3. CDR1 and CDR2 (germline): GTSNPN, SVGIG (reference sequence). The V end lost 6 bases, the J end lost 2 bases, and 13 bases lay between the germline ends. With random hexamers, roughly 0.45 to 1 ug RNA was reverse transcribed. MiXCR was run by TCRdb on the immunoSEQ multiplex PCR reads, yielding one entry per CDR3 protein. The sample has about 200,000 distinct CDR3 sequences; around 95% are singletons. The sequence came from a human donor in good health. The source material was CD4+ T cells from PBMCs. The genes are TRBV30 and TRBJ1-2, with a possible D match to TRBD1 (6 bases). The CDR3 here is CACTLGQNYGYTF. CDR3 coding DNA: TGTGCCTGTACGCTCGGACAGAACTATGGCTACACCTTC.